This T cell receptor (beta chain) stems from a study of cytomegalovirus exposure and HLA in healthy donors. This PCR relied on a set of 60 Vbeta primers and 13 Jbeta primers. Sequencing was performed with immunoSEQ multiplex PCR; in TCRdb, only in-frame clones are kept and a portion is missing. The sample shows 120,000 or so clones, over 70% of them seen only once. In regard to this clone: Its specificity is unknown.

General study results and limits: Most TCR sequences were seen very rarely across donors, but some public TCRs occurred in many.

The sample was PBMCs. This sequence originates from a woman aged 45 to 65 in good health and CMV-seronegative.

Written as DNA, the CDR3 is TGTGCCAGCAGCGAGGGACAGGTAATCTCTGGAAACACCATATATTTT. Translation: CASSEGQVISGNTIYF. This rearrangement joins TRBV9 to TRBJ1-3, with 8 bases aligning to TRBD1. V shed 3 bases, J shed 0 bases, and the junction held 5 bases outside the gene matches. The CDR3 covers 16 residues. The germline V gene has CDR1 SGDLS and CDR2 YYNGEE. Complete variable domain (other parts from reference TRBV9 and TRBJ1-3): DSGVTQTPKHLITATGQRVTLRCSPRSGDLSVYWYQQSLDQGLQFLIQYYNGEERAKGNILERFSAQQFPDLHSELNLSSLELGDSALYFCASSEGQVISGNTIYFGEGSWLTVV.